Following are 16 T cell receptor beta chains from one sample sequenced in a study of T cell responses to AZD1222 COVID-19 vaccine. Assay used: immunoSEQ multiplex PCR; TCRdb lists only in-frame clones, some missing. This table has tens of thousands of clones, more than 75% appearing once. The sequencing used peripheral blood, collected on day 0 of AZD1222 vaccination. The receptors were gathered from an adult in good health.

The chain combines TRBV10-3 with TRBJ1-2; D is unclear. This CDR3 is 14 amino acids long. V gave up 0 bases and J gave up 7 bases, with 12 bases separating them. Germline CDR1 ENHRY, CDR2 SYGVKD. The chain's CDR3 is CAISESDPTGGYTF. DNA of the CDR3: TGTGCCATCAGTGAGTCGGACCCAACTGGTGGCTACACCTTC.

This chain links TRBV5-6 with TRBJ1-5, with no clear D. CDR1 is SGHDT and CDR2 is YYEEEE in the germline V gene. This CDR3 comprises 14 residues. V lost 1 base, J lost 11 bases, and 16 bases lay in between. The DNA for the CDR3 is TGTGCCAGCAGCTTGTACTCGACCGCCGAAACCCAGCATTTT. Translated, it gives CASSLYSTAETQHF.

The chain joins TRBV28 to TRBJ1-1; D might be TRBD1 (5 bases). The V gene's germline CDR1 is MDHEN and CDR2 SYDVKM. This CDR3 is built from 13 residues. V lost 6 bases to trimming and J lost 6 bases, with 14 bases between them. The CDR3 coding sequence is TGTGCCAGCAGCCAACAGGTAGCTCCTGAAGCTTTCTTT. Residues: CASSQQVAPEAFF.

This clone was picked up a small number of times. The V call is TRBV5-4, the J call TRBJ2-2, with 7 bases lining up with TRBD1. V gave up 5 bases and J gave up 0 bases; unmatched junction bases: 4. This CDR3 spans 15 amino acids. Germline V gene sequence: CDR1 SGHNT, CDR2 YYREEE (reference sequence). The CDR3 protein is CASSDRASNTGELFF. DNA of the CDR3: TGTGCCAGCAGTGACAGGGCGTCGAACACCGGGGAGCTGTTTTTT. Full variable domain (rest looked up from reference TRBV5-4 and TRBJ2-2): ETGVTQSPTHLIKTRGQQVTLRCSSQSGHNTVSWYQQALGQGPQFIFQYYREEENGRGNFPPRFSGLQFPNYSSELNVNALELDDSALYLCASSDRASNTGELFFGEGSRLTVL.

V is TRBV5-1 and J is TRBJ2-2; D possibly corresponds to TRBD1 (5 bases). The CDR3 is 18 amino acids. In germline, CDR1 is SGHRS, CDR2 YFSETQ. The ends were cut back, 0 bases at V and 7 bases at J, with 22 bases in the middle. CDR3 loop: CASSLDGAARADSGELFF. The CDR3, as DNA: TGCGCCAGCAGCTTGGACGGCGCGGCCAGGGCTGACAGCGGGGAGCTGTTTTTT.

This chain uses TRBV7-2 with TRBJ2-2; TRBD2 matches at 8 bases. This CDR3 comprises 14 residues. Germline V gene lookup returns CDR1 SGHTA and CDR2 FQGNSA. The V gene end was trimmed by 5 bases and the J gene end by 6 bases; junction bases not matched to a gene: 5. The CDR3 DNA reads as TGTGCCAGCAGCCCCTCGACTAGCGCCGGGGAGCTGTTTTTT. This sequence encodes CASSPSTSAGELFF. The complete variable domain, with remaining parts taken from reference TRBV7-2 and TRBJ2-2, reads GAGVSQSPSNKVTEKGKDVELRCDPISGHTALYWYRQSLGQGLEFLIYFQGNSAPDKSGLPSDRFSAERTGGSVSTLTIQRTQQEDSAVYLCASSPSTSAGELFFGEGSRLTVL.

The chain couples TRBV5-4 to TRBJ2-2, with 9 bases matching TRBD1. The CDR3 is 14 residues long. Germline trimming cut 7 bases from V and 6 bases from J; bases unmatched to any gene: 7. Per the germline V gene, CDR1 is SGHNT and CDR2 is YYREEE (reference sequence). The CDR3 sequence: CASGTGGEAGELFF. The CDR3 coding sequence is TGTGCCAGCGGAACAGGGGGCGAGGCCGGGGAGCTGTTTTTT.

The chain carries TRBV5-4 and TRBJ2-5; D is unclear. Trimming shortened V by 3 bases and J by 5 bases, and 14 bases separated the two germline ends. The CDR3 runs 14 residues. Germline V CDR1 and CDR2: SGHNT, YYREEE (reference sequence). This CDR3 reads CASSWSVLGETQYF. CDR3 DNA sequence: TGTGCCAGCAGCTGGTCGGTTCTAGGGGAGACCCAGTACTTC.

This clone was counted only a few times. This sequence joins TRBV6-2 or TRBV6-3 and TRBJ1-2; possible D gene TRBD1, 5 bases. This CDR3 spans 13 amino acids. Deletions cut 6 bases from V and 2 bases from J, with 10 bases between. Germline V gives CDR1 MNHEY, CDR2 SVGEGT. Here the CDR3 reads CASSAGTNYGYTF. CDR3 DNA: TGTGCCAGCAGCGCCGGGACCAACTATGGCTACACCTTC.

CDR3 amino acids: CASRYSGPGELFF. In nucleotides, the CDR3 is TGTGCCAGCAGGTACAGTGGGCCCGGGGAGCTGTTTTTT. This chain joins TRBV7-2 and TRBJ2-2; no clear D gene. Germline CDR1 and CDR2: SGHTA and FQGNSA. V lost 6 bases to trimming and J lost 6 bases, with 11 bases between them. The CDR3 sequence is 13 residues long.

The chain has TRBV6-1 and TRBJ1-4; 8 positions match TRBD1. CDR1 MNHNS and CDR2 SASEGT come from the germline V gene. V gave up 2 bases and J gave up 8 bases; unmatched junction bases: 10. The CDR3 loop spans 16 amino acids. CDR3 loop: CASSETSSGQGEKLFF. CDR3 DNA: TGTGCCAGCAGTGAAACCTCAAGTGGACAGGGAGAAAAACTGTTTTTT.

This chain uses TRBV3-1 (or the pseudogene TRBV3-2) with TRBJ2-1; D ambiguous. Germline CDR1 and CDR2: LGHDT and YNNKEL (reference sequence). With 1 base removed from V and 5 bases from J, the gap between germline ends came to 9 bases. This CDR3 has 14 residues. The CDR3 sequence: CASSQVVADNEQFF. The CDR3 nucleotides read TGTGCCAGCAGCCAAGTTGTTGCCGACAATGAGCAGTTCTTC.

The genes are TRBV5-1 and TRBJ2-7; D gene ambiguous. The CDR3 contains 13 residues. Trimming pared 4 bases from V and 2 bases from J, leaving 10 bases between. The germline CDR1 and CDR2 sequences are SGHRS and YFSETQ. In DNA form, the CDR3 reads TGCGCCAGCAGCGCCCAGGTGGCCTACGAGCAGTACTTC. Its translation: CASSAQVAYEQYF. Filled out from reference TRBV5-1 and TRBJ2-7, the complete variable domain reads KAGVTQTPRYLIKTRGQQVTLSCSPISGHRSVSWYQQTPGQGLQFLFEYFSETQRNKGNFPGRFSGRQFSNSRSEMNVSTLELGDSALYLCASSAQVAYEQYFGPGTRLTVT.

The chain has TRBV24-1 and TRBJ2-7; D may be TRBD1 or TRBD2 (5 bases each). V was cut by 0 bases and J by 9 bases, with 5 bases left in between. The CDR3 spans 11 residues. The germline CDR1 and CDR2 sequences are KGHDR and SFDVKD. CDR3 region: CATSDLGGQYF. The CDR3 DNA follows: TGTGCCACCAGTGATTTGGGGGGGCAGTACTTC.

The chain has TRBV5-1 and TRBJ2-7; D unclear. The V end lost 2 bases, the J end lost 3 bases, and 12 bases lay between the germline ends. The CDR3 has 14 amino acids. In germline, CDR1 is SGHRS, CDR2 YFSETQ. The DNA for the CDR3 is TGCGCCAGCAGCTTAGACGACATAATCTACGAGCAGTACTTC. This codes for CASSLDDIIYEQYF.

This chain's CDR3 is CASTPWGNQPQHF. In DNA form, the CDR3 reads TGTGCCAGCACCCCTTGGGGCAATCAGCCCCAGCATTTT. J is TRBJ1-5 and V is TRBV6-2 or TRBV6-3; D not resolved. Germline values: CDR1 MNHEY, CDR2 SVGEGT. The V end was cut by 7 bases, the J end by 2 bases, with 9 bases between. The CDR3 spans 13 residues.